This TCR beta chain is drawn from a study of blood T cell repertoires in COVID-19. Whole-study context: Spain, Italy and the United States supplied samples that represented acute and convalescent COVID-19. T cells, B-cell-depleted T cells, or PBMCs supplied cDNA or gDNA.

There are 16 residues in the CDR3. Per germline, CDR1 KGHSH and CDR2 LQKENI. V was clipped by 2 bases and J by 6 bases; unmatched bases: 6. As originally analysed: Counts of nucleated cells, estimated from reference gene primer amplification, were obtained. Clones were sequenced by immunoSEQ multiplex PCR, and TCRdb holds only the in-frame ones, with some missing. D and trimming were read from the DNA, whereas the V and J calls and clone size are those reported in that table. Of roughly 70,000 clones listed, 75% to 90% are singletons. V and J are TRBV18 and TRBJ2-7; 14 bases are a match to TRBD2. Sequencing was performed on peripheral blood. The source is an elderly woman with active COVID-19. The CDR3 sequence is CASSPGTSGRGGEQYF. As DNA, the CDR3 is TGTGCCAGCTCACCAGGGACTAGCGGGAGAGGGGGCGAGCAGTACTTC.